A single count supports the clone carrying this T cell receptor (beta chain). Its antigen is as yet unknown. The data are from a study of cytomegalovirus exposure and HLA in healthy donors. Study results and caveats: A prior analysis recorded that most TCR beta V segments were productive about 87% or about 30% of the time.

PCR involved 60 Vbeta and 13 Jbeta primers. Libraries were prepared by immunoSEQ multiplex PCR; TCRdb keeps only in-frame clonotypes and omits some of them. Seen here are approximately 130,000 clones, roughly four fifths observed once, and the top ten hold approximately 3.1%. Healthy donors of bone marrow made up the group. The V gene lost 5 bases and the J gene lost 3 bases, with 8 bases spanning the gap. Germline CDR1 reads SGHTA; CDR2 reads FQGNSA. The CDR3 length is 13 residues. The sequence came from a man aged 25 to 45 in good health and CMV-seronegative. This rearrangement joins TRBV7-2 to TRBJ1-3; the D gene is possibly TRBD1 (6 bases). Sample: PBMCs. CDR3 sequence reads: CASSQGYGNTIYF. The CDR3 DNA follows: TGTGCCAGCAGCCAGGGGTATGGAAACACCATATATTTT.